This T cell receptor (beta chain) was recovered during a study of CD8 T cells in Susac syndrome. With random hexamers, roughly 0.45 to 1 ug RNA was reverse transcribed. MiXCR was run by TCRdb on the immunoSEQ multiplex PCR reads, yielding one entry per CDR3 protein. The repertoire has about 180,000 distinct CDR3 sequences, 80% to 95% of them found once; the top ten carry roughly 0.1%. The V gene lost 7 bases and the J gene lost 1 base, with 10 bases spanning the gap. The germline V gene has CDR1 SNHLY and CDR2 FYNNEI. This CDR3 contains 13 residues. This receptor was obtained from a human donor with multiple sclerosis. The rearrangement joins TRBV2 to TRBJ2-5; D might be TRBD2 (6 bases). Specimen: CD4+ T cells from PBMCs. The CDR3 nucleotides read TGTGCCAGCATCGGGGGACTCCAAGAGACCCAGTACTTC. This sequence encodes CASIGGLQETQYF.